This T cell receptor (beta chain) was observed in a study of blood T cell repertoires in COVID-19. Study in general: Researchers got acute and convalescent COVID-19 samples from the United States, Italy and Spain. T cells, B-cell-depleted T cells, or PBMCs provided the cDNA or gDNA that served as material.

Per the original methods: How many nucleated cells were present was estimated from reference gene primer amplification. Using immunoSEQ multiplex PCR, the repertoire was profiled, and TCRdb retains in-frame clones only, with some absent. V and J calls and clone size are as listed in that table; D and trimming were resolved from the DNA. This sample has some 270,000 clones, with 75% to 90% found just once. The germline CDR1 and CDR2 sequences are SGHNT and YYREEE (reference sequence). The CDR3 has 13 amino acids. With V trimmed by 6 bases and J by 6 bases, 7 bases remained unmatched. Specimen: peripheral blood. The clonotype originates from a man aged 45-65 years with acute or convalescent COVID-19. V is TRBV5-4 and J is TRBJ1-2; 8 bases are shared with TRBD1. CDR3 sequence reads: CASTSDRDNGYTF. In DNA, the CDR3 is TGTGCCAGCACCTCGGACAGGGATAATGGCTACACCTTC. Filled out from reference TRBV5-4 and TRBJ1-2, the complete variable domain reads ETGVTQSPTHLIKTRGQQVTLRCSSQSGHNTVSWYQQALGQGPQFIFQYYREEENGRGNFPPRFSGLQFPNYSSELNVNALELDDSALYLCASTSDRDNGYTFGSGTRLTVV.